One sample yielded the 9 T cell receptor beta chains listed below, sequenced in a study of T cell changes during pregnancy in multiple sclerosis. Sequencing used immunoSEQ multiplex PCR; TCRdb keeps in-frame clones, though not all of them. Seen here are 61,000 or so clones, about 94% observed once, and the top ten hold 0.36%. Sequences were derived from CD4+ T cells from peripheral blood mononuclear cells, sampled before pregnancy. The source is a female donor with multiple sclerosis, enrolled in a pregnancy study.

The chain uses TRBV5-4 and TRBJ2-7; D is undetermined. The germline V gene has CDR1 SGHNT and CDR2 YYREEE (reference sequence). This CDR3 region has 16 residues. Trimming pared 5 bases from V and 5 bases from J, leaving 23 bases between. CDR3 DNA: TGTGCCAGCAGTTCTGGCGGCTCAACTGGATTCCACGAGCAGTACTTC. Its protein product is CASSSGGSTGFHEQYF. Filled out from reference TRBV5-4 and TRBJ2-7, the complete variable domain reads ETGVTQSPTHLIKTRGQQVTLRCSSQSGHNTVSWYQQALGQGPQFIFQYYREEENGRGNFPPRFSGLQFPNYSSELNVNALELDDSALYLCASSSGGSTGFHEQYFGPGTRLTVT.

The CDR3 protein is CASSSPRENEQFF. The CDR3 nucleotides are TGTGCCAGCAGTTCCCCCCGGGAGAATGAGCAGTTCTTC. The chain joins TRBV28 to TRBJ2-1; a weak D match, TRBD2 (6 bases). The CDR3 has 13 amino acids. The V gene lost 4 bases and the J gene lost 7 bases, with 11 bases spanning the gap. Germline CDR1 and CDR2: MDHEN and SYDVKM. The complete variable domain, with remaining parts taken from reference TRBV28 and TRBJ2-1, reads DVKVTQSSRYLVKRTGEKVFLECVQDMDHENMFWYRQDPGLGLRLIYFSYDVKMKEKGDIPEGYSVSREKKERFSLILESASTNQTSMYLCASSSPRENEQFFGPGTRLTVL.

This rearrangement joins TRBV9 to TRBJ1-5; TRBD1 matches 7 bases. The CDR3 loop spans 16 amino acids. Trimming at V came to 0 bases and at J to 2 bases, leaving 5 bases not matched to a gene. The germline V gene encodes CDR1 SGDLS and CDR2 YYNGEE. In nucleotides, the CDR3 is TGTGCCAGCAGCGTAGTTCGACAGGGCTGCAATCAGCCCCAGCATTTT. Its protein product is CASSVVRQGCNQPQHF. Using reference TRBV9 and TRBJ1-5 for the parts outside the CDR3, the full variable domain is DSGVTQTPKHLITATGQRVTLRCSPRSGDLSVYWYQQSLDQGLQFLIQYYNGEERAKGNILERFSAQQFPDLHSELNLSSLELGDSALYFCASSVVRQGCNQPQHFGDGTRLSIL.

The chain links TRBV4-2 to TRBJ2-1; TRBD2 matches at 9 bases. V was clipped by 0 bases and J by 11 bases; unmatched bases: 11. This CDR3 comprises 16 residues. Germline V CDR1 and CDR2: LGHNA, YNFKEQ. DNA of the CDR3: TGTGCCAGCAGCCAAGAGGAGGCTAGCGGGGCTCCCCAGCAGTTCTTC. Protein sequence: CASSQEEASGAPQQFF.

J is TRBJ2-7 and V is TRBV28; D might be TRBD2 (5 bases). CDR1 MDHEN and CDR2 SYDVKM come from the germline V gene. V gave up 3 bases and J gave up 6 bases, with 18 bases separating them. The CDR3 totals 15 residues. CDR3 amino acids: CASSLVVGMGSEQYF. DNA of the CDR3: TGTGCCAGCAGTTTGGTGGTAGGCATGGGGAGCGAGCAGTACTTC.

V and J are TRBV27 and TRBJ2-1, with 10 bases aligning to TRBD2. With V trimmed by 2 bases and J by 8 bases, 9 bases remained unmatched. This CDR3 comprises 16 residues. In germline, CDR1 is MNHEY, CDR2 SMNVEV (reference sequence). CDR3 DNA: TGTGCCAGCAGTTTAGATTTCGGGCTAGCGGGAGATGAGCAGTTCTTC. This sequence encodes CASSLDFGLAGDEQFF.

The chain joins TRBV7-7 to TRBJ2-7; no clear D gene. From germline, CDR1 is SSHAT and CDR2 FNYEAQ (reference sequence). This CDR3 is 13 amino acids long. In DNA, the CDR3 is TGTGCTGGCAGCTTAGCACAGTACAACGAGCAGTACTTC. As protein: CAGSLAQYNEQYF.

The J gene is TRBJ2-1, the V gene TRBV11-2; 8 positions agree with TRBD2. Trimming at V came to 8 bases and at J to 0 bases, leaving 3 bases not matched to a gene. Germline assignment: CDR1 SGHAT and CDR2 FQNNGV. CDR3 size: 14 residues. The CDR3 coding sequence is TGTGCCAGCGCGGGGGGACTCTCCTACAATGAGCAGTTCTTC. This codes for CASAGGLSYNEQFF.

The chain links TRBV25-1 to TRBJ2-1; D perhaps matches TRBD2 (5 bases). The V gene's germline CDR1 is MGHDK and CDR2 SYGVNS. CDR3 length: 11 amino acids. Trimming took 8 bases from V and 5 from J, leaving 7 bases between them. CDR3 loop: CASWENNEQFF. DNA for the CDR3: TGTGCCAGCTGGGAGAACAATGAGCAGTTCTTC.